Listed below are T cell receptor beta chains from one sample, sequenced in a study of cytomegalovirus exposure and HLA in healthy donors. Repertoires were generated with immunoSEQ multiplex PCR, while TCRdb's copy carries only in-frame clones and drops some. Found here are 100,000 to 150,000 clones, about 70% of them singletons; the top ten hold more than 2.5%. The material sequenced was PBMCs. These receptors all stem from a woman aged 55-69 years in good health and CMV-seropositive. CDR3s include the opening cysteine and the closing phenylalanine or tryptophan. D genes are given only for firm matches. The size of a clone is reported for some rows only, either as once, few or many, or as a class for expanded clones.

d_gene,abundance,j_gene,v_gene,CDR3nt,CDR3aa
-,-,TRBJ1-4,TRBV5-1,TGCGCCAGCAGCTTGTATAGGGCGGAGGACAAACTGTTTTTT,CASSLYRAEDKLFF
-,-,TRBJ1-2,TRBV6-1,TGTGCCGGCGGGGGGACCTCGGGATCTGGCTACACCTTC,CAGGGTSGSGYTF
-,-,TRBJ2-1,TRBV19,TGTGCCAGTAGCAACAATGAGCAGTTCTTC,CASSNNEQFF
-,-,TRBJ1-5,TRBV5-1,TGCGCCAGCAGCGACGGACTCAATCAGCCCCAGCATTTT,CASSDGLNQPQHF
-,-,TRBJ1-6,TRBV2,TGTGCCAGCAGTGAGGGGGACAAGCTTTCACCCCTCCACTTT,CASSEGDKLSPLHF
-,few,TRBJ1-1,TRBV9,TGTGCCAGCAGCGTCGTAACAGGAACTGAAGCTTTCTTT,CASSVVTGTEAFF
TRBD1,-,TRBJ2-7,TRBV5-1,TGCGCCAGCAGCTTCGGCTCCCCGGGACAGGGGCATTACGAGCAGTACTTC,CASSFGSPGQGHYEQYF
-,few,TRBJ1-4,TRBV10-3,TGTGCCTCTACCGACGGAGTAACTAATGAAAAACTGTTTTTT,CASTDGVTNEKLFF
TRBD1,-,TRBJ1-5,TRBV5-8,TGTGCCAGCAACCCAGGCAGGGACAGTCATAGCAATCAGCCCCAGCATTTT,CASNPGRDSHSNQPQHF
TRBD1,-,TRBJ2-6,TRBV19,TGTGCCAGTAGTAGATACGGACAGGGGCTATCAATCTCTGGGGCCAACGTCCTGACTTTC,CASSRYGQGLSISGANVLTF
-,-,TRBJ2-1,TRBV29-1,TGCAGCGTTGAAGATGGGGGGAGCTCCTACAATGAGCAGTTCTTC,CSVEDGGSSYNEQFF
TRBD1,-,TRBJ1-5,TRBV2,TGTGCCAGCAGTCCTAGGACAGGAATTAGCAATCAGCCCCAGCATTTT,CASSPRTGISNQPQHF
TRBD1,-,TRBJ1-4,TRBV27,TGTGCCAGCAGTCCGAGTGTCGGGGACAGTCTGAATGAAAAACTGTTTTTT,CASSPSVGDSLNEKLFF
TRBD1,once,TRBJ1-1,TRBV6-1,TGTGCCAGCAGTGAATGGCTACAGGGGGCGCAAGCTTTCTTT,CASSEWLQGAQAFF
TRBD1,-,TRBJ1-4,TRBV19,TGTGCCAGTAGTATTGGTGACAGGGGGCAGGAAAAACTGTTTTTT,CASSIGDRGQEKLFF
-,-,TRBJ2-7,TRBV29-1,TGCAGCGCCCGTCTAGTTTACTCTCCCGAGCAGTACTTC,CSARLVYSPEQYF
-,-,TRBJ1-1,TRBV5-8,TGTGCCAGCAGCTTGCACAGGGCGAACACTGAAGCTTTCTTT,CASSLHRANTEAFF
TRBD2,-,TRBJ2-7,TRBV4-1,TGCGCCAGCAGCCACAGTGGCGGGGGGGTCTCCTACGAGCAGTACTTC,CASSHSGGGVSYEQYF